This entry is about one TCR beta chain. This entry is derived from a study of blood T cell repertoires in COVID-19. About the research overall: Acute and convalescent COVID-19 samples came from the United States, Italy and Spain. In each case, the material was cDNA or gDNA derived from T cells, B-cell-depleted T cells, or PBMCs.

Germline values: CDR1 ENHRY, CDR2 SYGVKD. V lost 7 bases and J lost 4; bases outside the gene matches: 3. There are 13 residues in the CDR3. Assay: immunoSEQ multiplex PCR; the TCRdb copy retains only in-frame clones and omits some. The table has 200,000 to 250,000 clones, 80% to 90% seen once. Material: PBMCs or T cells enriched from blood (not recorded which). This receptor was taken from a man aged 35-49 years who had recovered from COVID-19. V gene TRBV10-3 combines with J gene TRBJ1-4; TRBD1 agrees at 7 bases. The CDR3 DNA is TGTGCCATCAAGGGACAGCATAATGAAAAACTGTTTTTT. Its protein is CAIKGQHNEKLFF.